This T cell receptor beta chain was captured in a study of Ad26.COV2.S vaccination and SARS-CoV-2 variants. At the level of the study: Doses of Ad26.COV2.S were injected into muscle once or twice, 56 days apart.

Treatment described: over 15 received Ad26.COV2.S at low or high dose, single or two shots; 5 received placebo; per-sample allocation not given. Sampling was performed 63 days after the first vaccine or placebo injection. The shot given was an Ad26 vector that makes Wuhan-strain SARS-CoV-2 spike. Sequencing was performed with immunoSEQ multiplex PCR; in TCRdb, only in-frame clones are kept and a portion is missing. The table includes approximately 350,000 clones, about nine tenths detected once. Trimming removed 5 bases from V and 1 base from J, with 14 bases in between. Germline CDR1 and CDR2: LGHNA and YSLEER. CDR3 length equals 15 residues.

This rearrangement joins TRBV4-3 to TRBJ1-1; D is possibly TRBD1 (6 bases). The sequencing used peripheral blood, collected in a trial of Ad26.COV2.S vaccine versus placebo. The sequence came from a person aged 18-60 years who received the Ad26.COV2.S COVID-19 vaccine or a placebo. CDR3 region: CASSIQGLGNTEAFF. CDR3 DNA sequence: TGCGCCAGCAGCATACAGGGTTTAGGGAACACTGAAGCTTTCTTT.